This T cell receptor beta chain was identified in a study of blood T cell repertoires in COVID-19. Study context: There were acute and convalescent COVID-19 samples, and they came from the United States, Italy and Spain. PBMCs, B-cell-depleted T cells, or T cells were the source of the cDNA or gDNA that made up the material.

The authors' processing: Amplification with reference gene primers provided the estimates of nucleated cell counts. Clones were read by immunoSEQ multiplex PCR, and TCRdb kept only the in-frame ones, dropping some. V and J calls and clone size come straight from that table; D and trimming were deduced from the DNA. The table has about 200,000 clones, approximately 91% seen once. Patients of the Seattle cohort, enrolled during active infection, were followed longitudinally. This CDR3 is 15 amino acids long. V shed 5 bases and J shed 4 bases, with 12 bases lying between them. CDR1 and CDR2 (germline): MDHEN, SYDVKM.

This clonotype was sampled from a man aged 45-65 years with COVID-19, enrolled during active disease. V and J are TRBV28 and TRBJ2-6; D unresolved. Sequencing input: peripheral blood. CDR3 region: CASSPPFFGANVLTF. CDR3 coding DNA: TGTGCCAGCAGTCCCCCCTTTTTCGGGGCCAACGTCCTGACTTTC.